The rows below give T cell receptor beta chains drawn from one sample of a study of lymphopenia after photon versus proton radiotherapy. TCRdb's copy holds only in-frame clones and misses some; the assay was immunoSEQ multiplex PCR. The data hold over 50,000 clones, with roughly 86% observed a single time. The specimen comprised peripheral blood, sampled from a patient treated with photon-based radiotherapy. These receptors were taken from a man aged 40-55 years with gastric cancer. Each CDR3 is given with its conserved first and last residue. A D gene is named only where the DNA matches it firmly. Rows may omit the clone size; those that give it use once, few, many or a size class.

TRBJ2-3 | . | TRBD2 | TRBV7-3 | CASSLKASGLGGTQYF | TGTGCCAGCAGCTTAAAGGCTAGCGGGCTGGGGGGTACGCAGTATTTT
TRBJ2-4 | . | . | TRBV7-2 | CASSLAKNIQYF | TGTGCCAGCAGCCTAGCCAAAAACATTCAGTACTTC
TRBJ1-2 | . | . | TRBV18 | CASSFTPTDPNYGYTF | TGTGCCAGCTCATTCACACCAACAGACCCTAACTATGGCTACACCTTC
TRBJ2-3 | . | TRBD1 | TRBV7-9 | CASSSTGQGSAQYF | TGTGCCAGCAGCTCGACGGGACAGGGGAGCGCGCAGTATTTT
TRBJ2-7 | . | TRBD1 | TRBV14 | CASSPRDGTGLSYEQYF | TGTGCCAGCAGCCCACGAGACGGGACAGGGCTATCCTACGAGCAGTACTTC
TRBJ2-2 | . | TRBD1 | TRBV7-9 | CASSLSTGTGELFF | TGTGCCAGCAGCTTATCGACAGGGACCGGGGAGCTGTTTTTT
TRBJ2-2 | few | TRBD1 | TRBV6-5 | CASSAGTGETGELFF | TGTGCCAGCAGTGCCGGGACAGGGGAAACCGGGGAGCTGTTTTTT
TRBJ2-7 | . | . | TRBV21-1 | CASSEFLSYEQYF | TGTGCCAGCAGCGAGTTCCTGTCCTACGAGCAGTACTTC
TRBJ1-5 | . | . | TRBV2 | CASSERRGTSNQPQHF | TGTGCCAGCAGTGAACGGCGAGGTACAAGCAATCAGCCCCAGCATTTT
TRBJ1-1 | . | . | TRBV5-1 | CASSLDVTVNTEAFF | TGCGCCAGCAGCTTGGACGTGACAGTGAACACTGAAGCTTTCTTT
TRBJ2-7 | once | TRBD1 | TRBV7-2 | CASSPTGASYEQYF | TGTGCCAGCAGCCCGACAGGGGCGTCCTACGAGCAGTACTTC
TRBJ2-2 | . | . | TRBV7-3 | CASSWGTANTGELFF | TGTGCCAGCAGCTGGGGGACGGCGAACACCGGGGAGCTGTTTTTT
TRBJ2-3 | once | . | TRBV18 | CASSPNLEGDTQYF | TGTGCCAGCTCACCCAACCTAGAAGGGGATACGCAGTATTTT
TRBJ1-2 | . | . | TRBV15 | CATSYLGGGRLKAGYTF | TGTGCCACCAGCTATCTCGGGGGAGGGAGGCTCAAGGCTGGCTACACCTTC
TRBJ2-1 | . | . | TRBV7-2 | CASSLMRRNEQFF | TGTGCCAGCAGCTTAATGAGGCGGAATGAGCAGTTCTTC
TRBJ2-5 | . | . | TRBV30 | CAWSVDPRGTQYF | TGTGCCTGGAGTGTGGACCCTCGGGGGACCCAGTACTTC
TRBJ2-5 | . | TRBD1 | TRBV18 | CASSPDRGGETQYF | TGTGCCAGCTCACCGGACAGGGGGGGAGAGACCCAGTACTTC
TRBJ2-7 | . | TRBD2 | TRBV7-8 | CASSLPPGGAYEQYF | TGTGCCAGCAGCTTACCGCCGGGGGGTGCCTACGAGCAGTACTTC
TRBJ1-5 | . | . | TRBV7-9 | CASSLVLSAGPFNQPQHF | TGTGCCAGCAGCTTAGTTCTCTCGGCAGGGCCTTTCAATCAGCCCCAGCATTTT
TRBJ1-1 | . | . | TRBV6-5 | CASSYGRNTEAFF | TGTGCCAGCAGTTACGGGCGTAACACTGAAGCTTTCTTT
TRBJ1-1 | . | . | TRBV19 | CASSMGGTYTEAFF | TGTGCCAGTAGTATGGGGGGGACTTACACTGAAGCTTTCTTT
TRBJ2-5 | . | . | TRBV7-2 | CASSLEIVGGGETQYF | TGTGCCAGCAGCTTAGAAATTGTGGGGGGCGGGGAGACCCAGTACTTC
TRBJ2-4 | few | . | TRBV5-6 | CASSIQVVAKNIQYF | TGTGCCAGCAGCATTCAAGTAGTAGCCAAAAACATTCAGTACTTC
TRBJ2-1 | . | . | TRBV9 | CASSVGGRISYNEQFF | TGTGCCAGCAGCGTAGGGGGACGGATCTCCTACAATGAGCAGTTCTTC
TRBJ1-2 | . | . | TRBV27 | CASTSQRGAGYGYTF | TGTGCCAGCACTTCTCAGAGGGGGGCCGGATATGGCTACACCTTC
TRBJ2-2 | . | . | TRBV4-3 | CASSQRFGGELFF | TGCGCCAGCAGCCAACGATTTGGCGGGGAGCTGTTTTTT
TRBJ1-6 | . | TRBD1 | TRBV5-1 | CASSLATGGNSPLHF | TGCGCCAGCAGCTTGGCGACAGGGGGAAATTCACCCCTCCACTTT
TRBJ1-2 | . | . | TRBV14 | CASSPTENYGYTF | TGTGCCAGCAGCCCGACAGAGAACTATGGCTACACCTTC
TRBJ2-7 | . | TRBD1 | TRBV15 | CATSSPRGQVSYEQYF | TGTGCCACCAGCAGTCCCCGGGGACAGGTTTCCTACGAGCAGTACTTC
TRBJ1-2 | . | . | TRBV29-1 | CSASANYGYTF | TGCAGCGCATCGGCGAACTATGGCTACACCTTC
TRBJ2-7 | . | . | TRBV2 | CASSPLRASGEDF | TGTGCCAGCAGCCCTCTTAGGGCCTCCGGAGAAGACTTC
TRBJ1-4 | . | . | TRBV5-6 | CASSLRCLQGADCEKLFF | TGTGCCAGCAGCTTGCGGTGTTTGCAGGGCGCCGATTGTGAAAAACTGTTTTTT
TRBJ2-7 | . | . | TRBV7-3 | CASSLNAQGGQYF | TGTGCCAGCAGCTTAAATGCGCAGGGAGGGCAGTACTTC
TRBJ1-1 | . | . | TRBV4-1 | CASSPQGRHTNTEAFF | TGCGCCAGCAGCCCCCAAGGGCGTCACACGAACACTGAAGCTTTCTTT
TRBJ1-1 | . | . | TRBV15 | CATSPAVPGAEAFF | TGTGCCACCAGTCCGGCCGTCCCGGGCGCTGAAGCTTTCTTT
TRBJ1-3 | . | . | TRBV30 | CAWSLGRDGNTIYF | TGTGCCTGGAGTTTGGGTCGAGACGGAAACACCATATATTTT
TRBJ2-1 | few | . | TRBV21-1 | CASTGGCWDNEQFF | TGTGCCAGCACAGGGGGCTGTTGGGACAATGAGCAGTTCTTC
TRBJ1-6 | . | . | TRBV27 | CASSYGGLNSPLHF | TGTGCCAGCAGTTATGGGGGGTTAAATTCACCCCTCCACTTT
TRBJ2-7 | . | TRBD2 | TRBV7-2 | CASSLQRGNYEQYF | TGTGCCAGCAGCTTACAGCGGGGCAACTACGAGCAGTACTTC
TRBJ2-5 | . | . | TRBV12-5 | CASGFGTVEETQYF | TGTGCTAGTGGTTTTGGGACGGTCGAAGAGACCCAGTACTTC
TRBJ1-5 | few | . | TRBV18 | CASSPNRESVGQPQHF | TGTGCCAGCTCGCCTAACAGGGAGTCAGTGGGTCAGCCCCAGCATTTT
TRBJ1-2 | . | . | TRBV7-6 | CASSLLRAGYGYTF | TGTGCCAGCAGCTTACTCAGGGCGGGCTATGGCTACACCTTC
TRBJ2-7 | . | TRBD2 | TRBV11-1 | CASSLGTISGASGHEQYF | TGTGCCAGCAGCTTAGGAACTATAAGCGGGGCTTCCGGACACGAGCAGTACTTC
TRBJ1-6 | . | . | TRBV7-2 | CASSLSSVGGSPLHF | TGTGCCAGCAGCTTAAGCTCGGTGGGCGGTTCACCCCTCCACTTT
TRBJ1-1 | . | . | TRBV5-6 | CASSSPGTNTEAFF | TGTGCCAGCAGCAGCCCGGGAACGAACACTGAAGCTTTCTTT
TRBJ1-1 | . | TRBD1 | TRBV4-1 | CASSPPGQGAPSTEAFF | TGCGCCAGCAGCCCCCCGGGACAGGGGGCCCCGAGCACTGAAGCTTTCTTT
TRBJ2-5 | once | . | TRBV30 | CAWSAGGPKTQYF | TGTGCCTGGAGTGCGGGGGGCCCGAAGACCCAGTACTTC
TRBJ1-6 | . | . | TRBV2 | CASSETGRDSPLHF | TGTGCCAGCAGTGAAACAGGGAGGGATTCACCCCTCCACTTT
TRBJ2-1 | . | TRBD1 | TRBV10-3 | CAISDRGSGNEQFF | TGTGCCATCAGCGACAGGGGGAGCGGAAATGAGCAGTTCTTC
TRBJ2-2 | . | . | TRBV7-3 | CASSLTGAANTGELFF | TGTGCCAGCAGCTTAACAGGAGCCGCGAACACCGGGGAGCTGTTTTTT
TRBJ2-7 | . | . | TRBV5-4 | CASSLFGEQYF | TGTGCCAGCAGCCTTTTCGGGGAGCAGTACTTC
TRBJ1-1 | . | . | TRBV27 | CASSSLAKGGTEAFF | TGTGCCAGCAGTTCATTAGCGAAGGGCGGCACTGAAGCTTTCTTT
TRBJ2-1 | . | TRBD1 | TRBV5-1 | CASSLGQGNEQFF | TGCGCCAGCAGCTTGGGACAGGGAAATGAGCAGTTCTTC